What follows describes a single T cell receptor (beta chain). The data originate from a study of blood T cell repertoires in COVID-19. The wider study: Some COVID-19 samples were acute and others convalescent; all came from the United States, Italy and Spain. From T cells, B-cell-depleted T cells, or PBMCs came the material, which was cDNA or gDNA.

The CDR3 consists of 16 residues. V was clipped by 5 bases and J by 7 bases, with 21 bases between them. Germline V CDR1 and CDR2: MNHNY, SVGAGI (reference sequence). Authors' methods: Counts of nucleated cells, estimated from reference gene primer amplification, were obtained. The repertoire was sequenced with immunoSEQ multiplex PCR; TCRdb's copy has only in-frame clones and lacks some. V and J calls and clone size follow that table, whereas D and trimming were derived from the DNA. The top ten hold roughly 15% of the sample, which has under 130,000 clones, 82% seen once. The specimen was peripheral blood. This chain connects TRBV6-6 to TRBJ2-1, with a weak D call TRBD1 (6 bases). The source of this sequence is a woman older than 75 with acute or convalescent COVID-19. CDR3 DNA: TGTGCCAGCAGTCCCATATTTGGACAGTTCGGGAATGAGCAGTTCTTC. Protein product: CASSPIFGQFGNEQFF.